This T cell receptor beta chain was retrieved from a study of T cells in Graves' hyperthyroidism and ophthalmopathy. Patients were aged 18 to 65, had disease duration under 2 months, and had newly diagnosed hyperthyroidism. Ten or more counts support this clonotype. Researchers took RNA transcripts and amplified the TCR beta CDR3 regions from them. In the first-round RT-PCR of the TCR CDR3, the HTBI primer set was used. From the multiplex PCR reads, TCRdb called clonotypes with MiXCR, one entry per CDR3 protein. The sample shows around 300,000 distinct CDR3 sequences, approximately 13% of them seen only once. V was clipped by 6 bases and J by 8 bases; unmatched bases: 9. CDR3 length equals 14 residues.

Sequences were obtained from blood. The J gene is TRBJ1-4, the V gene TRBV12-3 or TRBV12-4, with 7 positions matching TRBD1. This TCR came from a woman in her 40s with Graves' hyperthyroidism. The CDR3 here is CASSREGAVEKLFF. The CDR3 nucleotides read TGTGCCAGCAGCCGCGAGGGGGCGGTGGAAAAACTGTTTTTT.